This record looks at one TCR beta chain sequence and its context. Its antigen is unknown. The data stem from a study of siplizumab effects on memory and regulatory T cells. Study results and limitations: Mean Treg-derived proportions of mappable alloreactive CD4+ clones were approximately 69% for siplizumab and less than 35% for controls.

CDR3 length: 17 amino acids. Trimming took off 5 bases at V and 10 bases at J, with 24 bases between the two ends. Germline values: CDR1 SGHVS, CDR2 FNYEAQ. The study assayed 75,000 to 100,000 TCR templates per sample. TCRdb keeps only in-frame clones here, not all; method: immunoSEQ multiplex PCR. The sample contains approximately 100,000 clones, 80% to 95% of which appear only once. This chain links TRBV7-6 with TRBJ1-6; D is perhaps TRBD1 (5 bases). Sequenced: non-Treg CD4+ T cells sorted from blood. This TCR was sampled from a human donor in good health. In DNA, the CDR3 is TGTGCCAGCAGCCATGACAGTCACTCCCCTAATTGGTCACCCCTCCACTTT. It encodes CASSHDSHSPNWSPLHF.